This TCR beta chain was profiled in a study of CD8 T cells in ankylosing spondylitis. General study findings and limits: Among TCR beta sequences, a motif of fewer than 10 highly homologous variants appeared characteristic of ankylosing spondylitis blood. Significant enrichment of disease-linked clones was reported in matched ankylosing spondylitis synovial fluid.

To note about this clonotype: The antigen is not known.

From the 5' RACE reads, TCRdb called clonotypes with MiXCR, one entry per CDR3 protein. The data show about 390,000 distinct CDR3 sequences, approximately 20% seen once. The sequenced sample was blood, either unsorted or a sorted T cell fraction (not recorded which). This receptor was taken from a male donor with ankylosing spondylitis.

The CDR3 nucleotides read TGCGCCAGCAGCCACGGGAGACAGGGTCGGCTTCTGTTCTTC. Its protein is CASSHGRQGRLLFF. The chain recombines TRBV4-3 with TRBJ2-1; TRBD1 might be the D (7 bases). V was clipped by 3 bases and J by 15 bases, with 21 bases between them. Germline CDR1 LGHNA, CDR2 YSLEER. This CDR3 has 14 amino acids.